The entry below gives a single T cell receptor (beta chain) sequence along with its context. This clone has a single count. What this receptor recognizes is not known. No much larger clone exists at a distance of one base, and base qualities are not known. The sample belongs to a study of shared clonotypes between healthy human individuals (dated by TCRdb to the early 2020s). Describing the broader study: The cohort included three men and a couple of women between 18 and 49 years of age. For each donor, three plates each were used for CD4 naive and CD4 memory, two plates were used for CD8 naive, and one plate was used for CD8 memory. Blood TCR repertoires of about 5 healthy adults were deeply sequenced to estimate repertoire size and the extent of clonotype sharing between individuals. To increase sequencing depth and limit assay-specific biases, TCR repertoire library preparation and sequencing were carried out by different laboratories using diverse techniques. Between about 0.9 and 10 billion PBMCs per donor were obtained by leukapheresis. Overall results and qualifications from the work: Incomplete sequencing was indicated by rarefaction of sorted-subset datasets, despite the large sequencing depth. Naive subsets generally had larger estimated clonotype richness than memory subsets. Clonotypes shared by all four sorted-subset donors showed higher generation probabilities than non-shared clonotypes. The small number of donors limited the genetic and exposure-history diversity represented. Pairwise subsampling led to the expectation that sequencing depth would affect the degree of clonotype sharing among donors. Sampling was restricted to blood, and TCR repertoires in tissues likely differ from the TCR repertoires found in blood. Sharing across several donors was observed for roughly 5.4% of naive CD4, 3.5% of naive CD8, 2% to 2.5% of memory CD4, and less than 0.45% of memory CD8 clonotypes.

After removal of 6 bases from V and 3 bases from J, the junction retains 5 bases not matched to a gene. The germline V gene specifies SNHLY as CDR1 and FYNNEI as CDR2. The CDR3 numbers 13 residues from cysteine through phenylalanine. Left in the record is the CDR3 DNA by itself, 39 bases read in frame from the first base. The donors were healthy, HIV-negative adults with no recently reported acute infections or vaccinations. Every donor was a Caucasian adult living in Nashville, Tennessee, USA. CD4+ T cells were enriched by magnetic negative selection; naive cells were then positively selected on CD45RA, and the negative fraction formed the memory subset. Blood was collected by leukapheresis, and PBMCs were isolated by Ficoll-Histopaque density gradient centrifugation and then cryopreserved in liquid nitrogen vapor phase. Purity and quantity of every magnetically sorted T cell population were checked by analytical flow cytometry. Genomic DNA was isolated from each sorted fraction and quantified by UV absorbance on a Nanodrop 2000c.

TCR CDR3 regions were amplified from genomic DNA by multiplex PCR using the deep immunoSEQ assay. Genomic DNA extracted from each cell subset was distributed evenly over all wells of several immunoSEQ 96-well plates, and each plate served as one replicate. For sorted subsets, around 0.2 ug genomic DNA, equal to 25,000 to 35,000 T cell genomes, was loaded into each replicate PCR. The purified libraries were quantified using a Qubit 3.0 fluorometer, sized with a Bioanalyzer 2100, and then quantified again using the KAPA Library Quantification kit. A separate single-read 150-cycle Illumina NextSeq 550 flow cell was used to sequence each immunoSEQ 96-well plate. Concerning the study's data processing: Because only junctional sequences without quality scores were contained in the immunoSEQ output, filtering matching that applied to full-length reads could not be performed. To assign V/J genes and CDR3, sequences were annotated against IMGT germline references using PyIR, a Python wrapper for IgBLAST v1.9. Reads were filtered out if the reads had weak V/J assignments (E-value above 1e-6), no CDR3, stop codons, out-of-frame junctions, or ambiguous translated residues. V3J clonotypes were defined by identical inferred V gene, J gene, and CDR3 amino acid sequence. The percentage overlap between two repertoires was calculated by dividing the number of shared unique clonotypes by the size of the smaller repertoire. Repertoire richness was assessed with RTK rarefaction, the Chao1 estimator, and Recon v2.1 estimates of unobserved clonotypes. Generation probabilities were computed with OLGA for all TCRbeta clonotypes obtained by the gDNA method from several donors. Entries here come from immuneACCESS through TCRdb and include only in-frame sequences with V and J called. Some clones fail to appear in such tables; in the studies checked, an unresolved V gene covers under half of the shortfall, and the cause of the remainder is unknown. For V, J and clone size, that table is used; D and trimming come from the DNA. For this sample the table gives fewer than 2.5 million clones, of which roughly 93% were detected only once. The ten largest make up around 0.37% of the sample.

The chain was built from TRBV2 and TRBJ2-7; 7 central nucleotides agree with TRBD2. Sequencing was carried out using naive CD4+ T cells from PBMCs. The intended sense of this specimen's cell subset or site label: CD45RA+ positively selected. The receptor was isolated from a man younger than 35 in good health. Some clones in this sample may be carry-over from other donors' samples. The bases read TGTGCCAGCAGGGTGGGCGGGGGCTACGAGCAGTACTTC. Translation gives CASRVGGGYEQYF.